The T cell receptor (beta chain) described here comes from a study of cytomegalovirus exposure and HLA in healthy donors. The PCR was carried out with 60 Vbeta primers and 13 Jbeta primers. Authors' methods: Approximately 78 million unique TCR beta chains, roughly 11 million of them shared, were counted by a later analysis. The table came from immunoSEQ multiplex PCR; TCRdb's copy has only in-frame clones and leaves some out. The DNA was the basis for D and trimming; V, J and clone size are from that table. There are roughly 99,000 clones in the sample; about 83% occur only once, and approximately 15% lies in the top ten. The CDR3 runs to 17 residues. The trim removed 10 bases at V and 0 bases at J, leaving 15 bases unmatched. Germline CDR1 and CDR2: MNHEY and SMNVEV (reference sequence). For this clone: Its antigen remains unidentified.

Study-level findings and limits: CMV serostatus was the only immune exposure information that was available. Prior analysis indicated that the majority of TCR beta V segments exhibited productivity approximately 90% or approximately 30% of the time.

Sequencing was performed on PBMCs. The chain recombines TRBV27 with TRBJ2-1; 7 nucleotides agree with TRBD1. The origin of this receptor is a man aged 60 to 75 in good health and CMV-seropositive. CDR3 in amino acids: CATSRTGSLRSYNEQFF. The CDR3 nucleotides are TGTGCCACCTCTCGGACAGGAAGTCTACGCTCCTACAATGAGCAGTTCTTC.